The rows below give T cell receptor beta chains drawn from one sample of a study of cytomegalovirus exposure and HLA in healthy donors. Data came from immunoSEQ multiplex PCR; TCRdb stores just in-frame clones and leaves some out. In the table there are approximately 150,000 clones, 77% of which are singletons. Sequenced sample: PBMCs. These receptor sequences come from a male donor in good health and CMV-seropositive. Both conserved end residues are part of each CDR3. Each record gives: V gene, J gene, D gene, clone size, CDR3 DNA, CDR3 protein. The D gene is left open where the match is weak. Clone size is shown for a subset of rows, as once, few, many or a class of expanded clone.

TRBV6-5	TRBJ1-5	TRBD1	-	TGTGCCAGCAGTTCCACAGGGGGTCAGCCCCAGCATTTT	CASSSTGGQPQHF
TRBV15	TRBJ1-2	-	-	TGTGCCACCAGTTCCTGGGAGTTTGGGTATGGCTACACCTTC	CATSSWEFGYGYTF
TRBV7-9	TRBJ1-4	-	-	TGTGCCAGCAGCCAAGCGGCGGGGTCTAATGAAAAACTGTTTTTT	CASSQAAGSNEKLFF
TRBV6-6	TRBJ1-1	-	few	TGTGCCAGCAGTCATAACAGGGAACAGGCTGAAGCTTTCTTT	CASSHNREQAEAFF
TRBV6-1	TRBJ1-2	-	-	TGTGCCAGCAGTGATCCCCGGGGGGTGGGCTATGGCTACACCTTC	CASSDPRGVGYGYTF
TRBV2	TRBJ2-7	TRBD2	-	TGTGCCAGCAGTGAAGCGGGGGGCGGGAGGTCCTACGAGCAGTACTTC	CASSEAGGGRSYEQYF
TRBV11-2	TRBJ2-7	-	-	TGTGCCAGCAGCTTAGGGACACGGGAGGAGCAGTACTTC	CASSLGTREEQYF
TRBV4-1	TRBJ1-1	TRBD1	-	TGCGCCAGCAGCCAAGAAGGGACAGCCGGTGAAGCTTTCTTT	CASSQEGTAGEAFF
TRBV9	TRBJ1-1	-	once	TGTGCCAGCAGCACGGGGGGCCTGAACACTGAAGCTTTCTTT	CASSTGGLNTEAFF
TRBV18	TRBJ1-1	-	few	TGTGCCAGCTCACAATCGGGACTGACGAACACTGAAGCTTTCTTT	CASSQSGLTNTEAFF
TRBV4-1	TRBJ2-2	TRBD1	-	TGCGCCAGCAGCCGCGGACAGGGAATCACCGGGGAGCTGTTTTTT	CASSRGQGITGELFF
TRBV18	TRBJ2-7	-	-	TGTGCCAGCTCACCAGAACGCGGGGTATCTAGGGACGAGCAGTACTTC	CASSPERGVSRDEQYF
TRBV5-4	TRBJ2-1	-	-	TGTGCCAGCAGCTTGTCAACAGTATCCTACAATGAGCAGTTCTTC	CASSLSTVSYNEQFF
TRBV25-1	TRBJ2-7	TRBD1	once	TGTGCCAGCAGTGAACAGGGACAGACTTCCTGGGGGCAGTACTTC	CASSEQGQTSWGQYF
TRBV4-3	TRBJ2-1	TRBD1	-	TGCGCCAGCAGCCAACTGACAGGGGGCGTGGGGATGGGTGAGCAGTTCTTC	CASSQLTGGVGMGEQFF
TRBV27	TRBJ2-7	TRBD2	-	TGTGCCAGCAGTTTAGGGACTAGCGAGGGAGAGGAGCAGTACTTC	CASSLGTSEGEEQYF
TRBV6-6	TRBJ2-7	TRBD1	-	TGTGCCAGCAGTACCGGGACAGGGGGCAACGAGCAGTACTTC	CASSTGTGGNEQYF
TRBV5-3	TRBJ2-3	TRBD2	-	TGTGCCAGAAGCTTGAAACTAGCGGGGGGCCCAGAGTGTGAAGATACGCAGTATTTT	CARSLKLAGGPECEDTQYF
TRBV4-1	TRBJ1-6	TRBD1	-	TGCGCCAGCAGCCAAGGGGTTCGGGACAGGTATAATTCACCCCTCCACTTT	CASSQGVRDRYNSPLHF
TRBV6-1	TRBJ2-7	-	once	TGTGCCAGCAGTTTAGGCGCGGTAAGGTACGAGCAGTACTTC	CASSLGAVRYEQYF
TRBV7-2	TRBJ2-1	-	-	TGTGCCAGCAGCTTAGTCTCGAGCTCCTACAATGAGCAGTTCTTC	CASSLVSSSYNEQFF
TRBV9	TRBJ1-5	-	-	TGTGCCAGCAGCCTCCCCTCCCTCTATTGGGGGGGCGAGGAACCCCAGCATTTT	CASSLPSLYWGGEEPQHF
TRBV4-1	TRBJ2-2	TRBD1	-	TGCGCCAGCAGCCAGCAACAGGGGGCCGGGGAGCTGTTTTTT	CASSQQQGAGELFF
TRBV4-2	TRBJ1-1	-	few	TGTGCCAGCAGCCTAGGGTACGGGGGTTTGAACACTGAAGCTTTCTTT	CASSLGYGGLNTEAFF
TRBV6-1	TRBJ1-6	TRBD1	-	TGTGCCAGCAGTGTGCGGACAGGGTGGAGGTCACCCCTCCACTTT	CASSVRTGWRSPLHF
TRBV18	TRBJ2-4	-	-	TGTGCCAGCTCCCGAGGCCAGGGGCCGTATCTAGCCAAAAACATTCAGTACTTC	CASSRGQGPYLAKNIQYF
TRBV28	TRBJ1-5	-	-	TGTGCCAGCAGTTCAGGGGTCACTCAGCCCCAGCATTTT	CASSSGVTQPQHF
TRBV4-3	TRBJ2-1	-	-	TGCGCCAGCAGCCAAGATCGGACAGCTGGCTACAATGAGCAGTTCTTC	CASSQDRTAGYNEQFF
TRBV9	TRBJ1-1	TRBD1	-	TGTGCCAGCAGTTCAACAGGGGACGCTCACACTGAAGCTTTCTTT	CASSSTGDAHTEAFF
TRBV4-2	TRBJ2-7	-	-	TGTGCCAGCAGCCAAAATACCAGGTACGAGCAGTACTTC	CASSQNTRYEQYF
TRBV21-1	TRBJ1-2	-	-	TGTGCCAGCAGCAAAGAACCGAGCTATGGCTACACCTTC	CASSKEPSYGYTF
TRBV30	TRBJ2-3	TRBD2	-	TGTGCCTGGAGTGCTAGCGGGAGCACAGATACGCAGTATTTT	CAWSASGSTDTQYF
TRBV10-3	TRBJ2-7	TRBD2	-	TGTGCCACTAAGCGGGGGGTTCGCCACGAGCAGTACTTC	CATKRGVRHEQYF
TRBV9	TRBJ2-3	TRBD2	-	TGTGCCAGCAGCGTAGGCGGGGGAGCCGATACGCAGTATTTT	CASSVGGGADTQYF
TRBV4-2	TRBJ2-5	TRBD1	-	TGTGCCAGCAGCCAAGATGGAGAGGGGGCCTCTGGGACCCAGTACTTC	CASSQDGEGASGTQYF
TRBV4-2	TRBJ1-1	-	few	TGTGCCAGCAGCCAAGGAGGGCAAGCTTTCTTT	CASSQGGQAFF
TRBV9	TRBJ2-1	-	-	TGTGCCAGCAGCGGAGGGGGGGCTGGCTACAATGAGCAGTTCTTC	CASSGGGAGYNEQFF
TRBV19	TRBJ2-3	TRBD2	-	TGTGCCAGTAGATCGGGACTAGCGGGGGGATATAGCACAGATACGCAGTATTTT	CASRSGLAGGYSTDTQYF
TRBV30	TRBJ2-7	TRBD2	once	TGTGCCTCGGAGCGGGGGGGCATGGAGCAGTACTTC	CASERGGMEQYF
TRBV6-5	TRBJ2-3	TRBD2	-	TGTGCCAGCAGTTACGACGGGGGGAAAGATACGCAGTATTTT	CASSYDGGKDTQYF
TRBV11-2	TRBJ1-1	TRBD1	-	TGTGCCAGCAGCGAAAGGGACAGGGTCACTGAAGCTTTCTTT	CASSERDRVTEAFF
TRBV7-9	TRBJ2-1	-	-	TGTGCCAGCAGCCAGGGAAGTTTGAATGAGCAGTTCTTC	CASSQGSLNEQFF
TRBV30	TRBJ1-2	TRBD1	-	TGTGCCTGGAGTCCGGACAGGGGAACTGGCTACACCTTC	CAWSPDRGTGYTF
TRBV19	TRBJ2-2	TRBD2	few	TGTGCCAGTAGTCAGCGGGGAGACACCGGGGAGCTGTTTTTT	CASSQRGDTGELFF
TRBV13	TRBJ2-2	-	-	TGTGCCAGCAGCCCAGGGGCCGGGGAGCTGTTTTTT	CASSPGAGELFF
TRBV7-8	TRBJ2-1	TRBD2	few	TGTGCCAGCAGCTTACTACGGTTGGCGGGGGGATACAATGAGCAGTTCTTC	CASSLLRLAGGYNEQFF
TRBV9	TRBJ2-3	TRBD2	-	TGTGCCAGCAGCGTAGATAATAGCGGGGGGGCAGATACGCAGTATTTT	CASSVDNSGGADTQYF
TRBV30	TRBJ2-7	TRBD1	-	TGTGCCTGGGCCCGGGACAGGGGCTACGAGCAGTACTTC	CAWARDRGYEQYF
TRBV7-3	TRBJ1-6	-	-	TGTGCCAGCAGCTTGGGTGGAGGAGGTAATTCACCCCTCCACTTT	CASSLGGGGNSPLHF
TRBV29-1	TRBJ2-3	-	-	TGCAGCGTCCCCCAGGGTGGGCGCACAGATACGCAGTATTTT	CSVPQGGRTDTQYF
TRBV7-8	TRBJ2-2	TRBD2	-	TGTGCCAGCAGCTTAAGGACTAGCTCGGGCACCGGGGAGCTGTTTTTT	CASSLRTSSGTGELFF
TRBV18	TRBJ2-3	-	-	TGTGCCAGCTCACCACCTATCGCGGGGAGCACAGATACGCAGTATTTT	CASSPPIAGSTDTQYF
TRBV11-3	TRBJ2-7	-	-	TGTGCCAGCACCTTAACTCCCCATCCCCCTCGTCTATGGTCCTACGAGCAGTACTTC	CASTLTPHPPRLWSYEQYF
TRBV6-6	TRBJ1-1	TRBD1	-	TGTGCCAGCAGGCAGGACAGGGGTAGCACTGAAGCTTTCTTT	CASRQDRGSTEAFF
TRBV10-3	TRBJ2-3	-	-	TGTGCCATCAGTGAGTCAATTAGAAACACAGATACGCAGTATTTT	CAISESIRNTDTQYF
TRBV15	TRBJ1-1	-	-	TGTGCCACCACCGACGGGGGGCGGGGGTTGAACACTGAAGCTTTCTTT	CATTDGGRGLNTEAFF
TRBV6-5	TRBJ2-3	-	-	TGTGCCAGCAGTCAAGGAGGGGACACAGATACGCAGTATTTT	CASSQGGDTDTQYF